This TCR beta chain originates from a study of T cells after yellow fever vaccination. The overall study: Fractions with few cells were prepared using SMART-Seq v4 Ultra Low Input.

This clonotype was counted only a few times. No antigen is known for it. Generation of TCR cDNA used 5'RACE template switching (which added a universal primer site and UMIs). TCRdb independently ran MiXCR on the 5' RACE reads; one entry per CDR3 protein. The data contain hundreds of thousands of distinct CDR3 sequences, roughly a sixth of them seen just once; the ten biggest clones take up 17%. Germline V gene data show CDR1 as PRHDT and CDR2 as FYEKMQ (reference sequence). Losses at the gene ends were 6 bases for V and 5 bases for J; bases not matched to a gene: 4. This CDR3 spans 13 amino acids. Whole-study findings and limits: In post-booster samples, most primary-vaccination clones reappeared (under 98% CD4, about 90% CD8). The secondary response showed a weaker magnitude and a faster peak, day 5 versus 15.

Source: PBMCs, taken 4 to 5 days after the first yellow fever vaccination. The V call is TRBV13, the J call TRBJ2-4; 7 positions match TRBD2. The source of this sequence is a man between 18 and 29 years old who received the YFV17D yellow fever vaccine. CDR3 DNA sequence: TGTGCCAGCAGTCACACTAGCGAAAACATTCAGTACTTC. Protein sequence: CASSHTSENIQYF.